These 17 T cell receptor beta chains originate from one sample sequenced in a study of persistence of HIV-infected CD4 T cells. What these receptors recognize is not known. The stimulus was an HIV-1 Gag 15-mer peptide pool, 1 ug/peptide/mL. Sorted nonresponding memory CD4+ T cells were CD40L-negative, CD69-negative, CD45RO-high. The libraries were made with immunoSEQ version 4 in survey mode. Sequenced by immunoSEQ multiplex PCR; TCRdb stores in-frame clones only, minus some. Among tens of thousands of clones listed, roughly 75% were seen once. This specimen consisted of CD4+ T cells sorted from PBMCs after approximately 18-hour stimulation, obtained from a patient who received antiretroviral therapy. These receptors originate from an adult man with HIV who was CMV-seropositive.

This clone was found once. V and J are TRBV5-6 and TRBJ1-1; no clear D gene. Per germline, CDR1 SGHDT and CDR2 YYEEEE. V shed 6 bases and J shed 3 bases, with 18 bases lying between them. This CDR3 is 15 amino acids long. The CDR3 bases are TGTGCCAGCATCTCGGAACTCGCAAGGGACACTGAAGCTTTCTTT. This sequence encodes CASISELARDTEAFF.

The V and J genes are TRBV11-2 and TRBJ2-2, with D maybe TRBD2 (5 bases). The CDR3 contains 18 residues. In germline, CDR1 is SGHAT, CDR2 FQNNGV. Trimming pared 5 bases from V and 6 bases from J, leaving 25 bases between. DNA for the CDR3: TGTGCCAGCAGCGGCGTAAGAAGCGGAGGACGTTCGGCCGGGGAGCTGTTTTTT. This translates into CASSGVRSGGRSAGELFF.

The chain has TRBV7-8 and TRBJ1-1; the match to TRBD1 covers 7 bases. Unmatched junction bases numbered 9, after V lost 5 bases and J lost 0 bases. CDR1 and CDR2 from the germline V gene are SGHVS and FQNEAQ. The CDR3 length is 16 residues. As DNA, the CDR3 is TGTGCCAGCAGCGCCCGGGACAGAACAATGAACACTGAAGCTTTCTTT. Protein product: CASSARDRTMNTEAFF. The variable domain in full, completed from reference TRBV7-8 and TRBJ1-1, reads GAGVSQSPRYKVAKRGQDVALRCDPISGHVSLFWYQQALGQGPEFLTYFQNEAQLDKSGLPSDRFFAERPEGSVSTLKIQRTQQEDSAVYLCASSARDRTMNTEAFFGQGTRLTVV.

The gene calls are TRBV5-8 and TRBJ1-1, with a possible D match to TRBD1 (6 bases). V shed 0 bases and J shed 1 base, with 13 bases lying between them. The CDR3 extends over 16 amino acids. CDR1 is SGHTS and CDR2 is YDEGEE in the germline V gene. The CDR3 DNA follows: TGTGCCAGCAGCTTGGCTGGGGGGCCCACGAACACTGAAGCTTTCTTT. The encoded protein is CASSLAGGPTNTEAFF.

V and J are TRBV6-5 and TRBJ2-7, with a tentative D call TRBD2 (7 bases). This CDR3 has 14 amino acids. CDR1 is MNHEY, CDR2 SVGAGI, per germline. V lost 8 bases and J 0 bases, leaving 14 bases between the germline ends. CDR3 region: CASGGRGPSYEQYF. The CDR3 DNA sequence: TGTGCCAGCGGGGGGCGGGGGCCCTCCTACGAGCAGTACTTC.

There are a few counts of this clone. The V gene is TRBV27, the J gene TRBJ2-1, with D possibly TRBD1 on 6 matching bases. The CDR3 has 12 amino acids. Trimming took 5 bases from V and 7 from J, leaving 9 bases between them. CDR1 and CDR2 (germline): MNHEY, SMNVEV (reference sequence). DNA of the CDR3: TGTGCCAGCAGTCTCAGGGGAAATGAGCAGTTCTTC. This codes for CASSLRGNEQFF.

The chain joins TRBV25-1 to TRBJ2-2; D is unresolved. CDR1 and CDR2 (germline): MGHDK, SYGVNS. This CDR3 contains 15 residues. V was cut by 2 bases and J by 4 bases, with 11 bases left in between. DNA of the CDR3: TGTGCCAGCAGTGAAAAAAGGAGCTTCACCGGGGAGCTGTTTTTT. Translation: CASSEKRSFTGELFF.

In this sample, this clone turned up a few times. This chain connects TRBV5-6 to TRBJ2-3, with TRBD1 matching over 9 bases. This CDR3 is built from 14 residues. CDR1 and CDR2 (germline): SGHDT, YYEEEE. Losses at the gene ends were 7 bases for V and 3 bases for J; bases not matched to a gene: 6. The CDR3 spells CASPQQGATDTQYF. The CDR3, as DNA: TGTGCCAGCCCTCAACAGGGGGCAACAGATACGCAGTATTTT.

The chain employs TRBV10-2 and TRBJ2-3; possible D gene TRBD2, 5 bases. Deletions cut 4 bases from V and 4 bases from J, with 15 bases between. CDR1 WSHSY and CDR2 SAAADI come from the germline V gene. The CDR3 totals 15 residues. Here the CDR3 reads CASSGLRLLSDTQYF. CDR3 sequence (DNA): TGCGCCAGCAGTGGACTAAGACTGCTTTCAGATACGCAGTATTTT.

The chain recombines TRBV19 with TRBJ2-2, with D unclear. Germline V gene data show CDR1 as LNHDA and CDR2 as SQIVND (reference sequence). With 1 base removed from V and 6 bases from J, the gap between germline ends came to 6 bases. The CDR3 length is 13 residues. In DNA form, the CDR3 reads TGTGCCAGTAGTATAGTGGAACCCGGGGAGCTGTTTTTT. Protein product: CASSIVEPGELFF.

The J gene is TRBJ2-3, the V gene TRBV28, with 8 bases lining up with TRBD1. Trimming cost V 6 bases and J 1 base; bases outside gene matches: 3. The germline gives CDR1 MDHEN, CDR2 SYDVKM. The CDR3 contains 14 residues. CDR3 amino acids: CASSKQGGTDTQYF. DNA for the CDR3: TGTGCCAGCAGCAAACAGGGGGGCACAGATACGCAGTATTTT.

This chain uses TRBV19 with TRBJ1-5; a possible D gene is TRBD1 (5 bases). Trimming removed 6 bases from V and 1 base from J, with 13 bases in between. Germline V CDR1 and CDR2: LNHDA, SQIVND (reference sequence). The CDR3 consists of 15 residues. CDR3 amino acids: CASSRGLYSNQPQHF. The DNA of the CDR3 is TGTGCCAGTAGCCGGGGCTTATACAGCAATCAGCCCCAGCATTTT.

This chain links TRBV29-1 with TRBJ1-1; 9 nucleotides align to TRBD1. Germline V gives CDR1 SQVTM, CDR2 ANQGSEA. The J segment lost 3 bases and the V segment lost 4 bases, leaving 0 bases of the junction unmatched. The CDR3 is made up of 12 amino acids. Written as DNA, the CDR3 is TGCAGCGTTGGACAGGGGGACACTGAAGCTTTCTTT. Amino acid sequence: CSVGQGDTEAFF.

This chain joins TRBV6-4 and TRBJ2-7; tentative D call: TRBD1 (5 bases). The germline V gene encodes CDR1 MRHNA and CDR2 SNTAGT. The CDR3 has 13 amino acids. Trimming removed 10 bases from V and 0 bases from J, with 13 bases in between. The DNA for the CDR3 is TGTGCCATCACTGACAGATTCTCCTACGAGCAGTACTTC. It is translated as CAITDRFSYEQYF.

V gene TRBV6-5 combines with J gene TRBJ1-6, with TRBD1 identical over 7 bases. Germline V gene data show CDR1 as MNHEY and CDR2 as SVGAGI. The V gene end was trimmed by 7 bases and the J gene end by 0 bases; junction bases not matched to a gene: 3. The CDR3 is made up of 15 amino acids. The CDR3 reads CASIQGSSYNSPLHF. The CDR3, as DNA: TGTGCCAGCATACAGGGGAGCTCCTATAATTCACCCCTCCACTTT.

This chain links TRBV2 with TRBJ2-7, with D tentatively TRBD2 (6 bases). V was trimmed by 7 bases and J by 11 bases, leaving 15 bases between them. Germline V lookup: CDR1 SNHLY, CDR2 FYNNEI. The CDR3 loop spans 11 amino acids. Here the CDR3 reads CASMRDSKEYF. As DNA, the CDR3 is TGTGCCAGCATGCGGGACTCGAAGGAGTACTTC.

The chain recombines TRBV19 with TRBJ1-6; maybe TRBD1 (5 bases). The germline V gene has CDR1 LNHDA and CDR2 SQIVND (reference sequence). CDR3 length: 17 residues. Trimming took off 5 bases at V and 9 bases at J, with 23 bases between the two ends. The CDR3, as DNA: TGTGCCAGTAGTCACGACCTTCAGGGAACGGGGAGTTCACCCCTCCACTTT. It encodes CASSHDLQGTGSSPLHF.